This record covers a single T cell receptor beta chain. The sample comes from a study of blood T cell repertoires in COVID-19. Overall study: Donors in the United States, Italy and Spain gave samples during acute or convalescent COVID-19. PBMCs, B-cell-depleted T cells, or T cells provided the cDNA or gDNA that made up the material.

This CDR3 is built from 15 residues. CDR1 SNHLY and CDR2 FYNNEI come from the germline V gene. Losses at the gene ends were 8 bases for V and 1 base for J; bases not matched to a gene: 8. Authors' data handling: From reference gene primer amplification, estimates of nucleated cell counts were derived. The assay was immunoSEQ multiplex PCR, and TCRdb's table has in-frame clones only and misses some. V and J calls and clone size come straight from that table; D and trimming were deduced from the DNA. The sample consists of roughly 230,000 clones, about 82% of them appearing once. Sequences were obtained from peripheral blood. The sequence came from a woman in her sixties with active or convalescent COVID-19. V usage is TRBV2 and J usage is TRBJ2-1; TRBD2 matches at 7 bases. CDR3 region: CASGGGIPSYNEQFF. The CDR3 DNA sequence: TGTGCCAGCGGGGGGGGGATACCATCCTACAATGAGCAGTTCTTC.